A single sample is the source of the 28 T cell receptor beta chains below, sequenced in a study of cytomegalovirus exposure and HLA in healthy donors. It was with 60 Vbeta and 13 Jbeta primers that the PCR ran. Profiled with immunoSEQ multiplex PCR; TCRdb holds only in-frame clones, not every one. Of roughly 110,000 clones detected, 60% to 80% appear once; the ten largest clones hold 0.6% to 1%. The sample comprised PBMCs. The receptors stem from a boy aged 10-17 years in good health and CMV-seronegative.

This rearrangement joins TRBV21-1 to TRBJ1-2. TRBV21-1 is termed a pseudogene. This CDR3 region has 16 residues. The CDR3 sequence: CASSKRHPGGVSGYTF. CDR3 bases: TGTGCCAGCAGCAAAAGACACCCAGGAGGGGTGTCCGGCTACACCTTC.

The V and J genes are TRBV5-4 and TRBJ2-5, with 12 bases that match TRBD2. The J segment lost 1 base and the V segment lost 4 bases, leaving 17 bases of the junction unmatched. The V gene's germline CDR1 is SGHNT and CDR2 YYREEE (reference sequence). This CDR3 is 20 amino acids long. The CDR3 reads CASSRAGYLAGGGGQETQYF. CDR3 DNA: TGTGCCAGCAGCCGAGCTGGGTACCTAGCGGGAGGGGGAGGCCAAGAGACCCAGTACTTC.

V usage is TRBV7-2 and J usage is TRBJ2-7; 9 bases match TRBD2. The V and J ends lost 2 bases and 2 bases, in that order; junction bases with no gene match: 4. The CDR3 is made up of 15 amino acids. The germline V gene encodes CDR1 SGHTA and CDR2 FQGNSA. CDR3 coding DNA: TGTGCCAGCAGCTTACGGGCGGGAGGGACCTACGAGCAGTACTTC. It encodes CASSLRAGGTYEQYF. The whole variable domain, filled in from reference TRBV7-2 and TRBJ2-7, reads GAGVSQSPSNKVTEKGKDVELRCDPISGHTALYWYRQSLGQGLEFLIYFQGNSAPDKSGLPSDRFSAERTGGSVSTLTIQRTQQEDSAVYLCASSLRAGGTYEQYFGPGTRLTVT.

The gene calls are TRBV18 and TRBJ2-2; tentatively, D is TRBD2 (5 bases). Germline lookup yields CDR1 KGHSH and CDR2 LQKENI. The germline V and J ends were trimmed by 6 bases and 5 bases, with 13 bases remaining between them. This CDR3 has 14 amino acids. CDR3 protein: CASSSGKRTGELFF. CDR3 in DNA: TGTGCCAGCTCCTCGGGGAAAAGGACCGGGGAGCTGTTTTTT.

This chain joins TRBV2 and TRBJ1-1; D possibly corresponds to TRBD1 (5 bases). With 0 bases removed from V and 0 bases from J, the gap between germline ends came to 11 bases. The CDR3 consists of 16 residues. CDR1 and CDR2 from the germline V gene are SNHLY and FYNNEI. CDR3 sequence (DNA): TGTGCCAGCAGTGAAGCACCGACAGTCATGAACACTGAAGCTTTCTTT. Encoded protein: CASSEAPTVMNTEAFF.

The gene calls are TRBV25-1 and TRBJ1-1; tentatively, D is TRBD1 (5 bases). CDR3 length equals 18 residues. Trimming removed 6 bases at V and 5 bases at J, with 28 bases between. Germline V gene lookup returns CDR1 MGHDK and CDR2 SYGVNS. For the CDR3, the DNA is TGTGCCAGCAGAACCTCCGTTTGGGACGGGGGTTTTAGTACTGAAGCTTTCTTT. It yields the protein CASRTSVWDGGFSTEAFF.

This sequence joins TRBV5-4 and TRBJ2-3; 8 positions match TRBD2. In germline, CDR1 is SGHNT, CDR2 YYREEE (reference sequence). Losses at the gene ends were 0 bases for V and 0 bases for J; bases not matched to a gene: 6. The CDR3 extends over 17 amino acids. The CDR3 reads CASSLGISGASTDTQYF. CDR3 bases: TGTGCCAGCAGCTTGGGGATTAGCGGGGCGAGCACAGATACGCAGTATTTT.

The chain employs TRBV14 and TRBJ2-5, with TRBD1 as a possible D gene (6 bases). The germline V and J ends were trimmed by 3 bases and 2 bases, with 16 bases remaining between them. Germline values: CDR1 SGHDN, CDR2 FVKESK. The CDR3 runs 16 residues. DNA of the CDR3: TGTGCCAGCAGCCACTGGTCAGGGGCTGATCAAGAGACCCAGTACTTC. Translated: CASSHWSGADQETQYF.

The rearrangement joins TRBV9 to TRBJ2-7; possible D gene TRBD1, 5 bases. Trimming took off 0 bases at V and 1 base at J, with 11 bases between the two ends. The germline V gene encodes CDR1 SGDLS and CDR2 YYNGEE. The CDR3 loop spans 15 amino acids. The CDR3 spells CASSVAVGASYEQYF. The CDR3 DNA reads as TGTGCCAGCAGCGTAGCGGTTGGGGCTTCCTACGAGCAGTACTTC.

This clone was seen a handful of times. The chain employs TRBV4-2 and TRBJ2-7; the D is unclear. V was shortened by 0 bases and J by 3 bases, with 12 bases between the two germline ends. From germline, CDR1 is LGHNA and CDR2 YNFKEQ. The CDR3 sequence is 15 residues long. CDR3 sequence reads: CASSQEGTANYEQYF. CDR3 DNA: TGTGCCAGCAGCCAAGAAGGAACAGCCAACTACGAGCAGTACTTC.

Here the CDR3 DNA reads TGCGCCAGCAGTAGCGGGGTGTCCGGAGAGACCCAGTACTTC. Its translation is CASSSGVSGETQYF. The chain has TRBV5-1 and TRBJ2-5; 8 nucleotides align to TRBD2. This CDR3 spans 14 amino acids. CDR1 and CDR2 from the germline V gene are SGHRS and YFSETQ. V lost 5 bases and J lost 4; bases outside the gene matches: 7.

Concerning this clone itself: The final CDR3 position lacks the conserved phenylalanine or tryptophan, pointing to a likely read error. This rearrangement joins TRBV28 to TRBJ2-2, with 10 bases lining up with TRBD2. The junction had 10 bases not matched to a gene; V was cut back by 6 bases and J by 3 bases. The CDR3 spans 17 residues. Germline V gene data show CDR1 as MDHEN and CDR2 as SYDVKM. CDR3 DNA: TGTGCCAGCAGCCCCGATGGACTAGCGGCTTACACCGGGGAGCTGTTTGTT. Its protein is CASSPDGLAAYTGELFV.

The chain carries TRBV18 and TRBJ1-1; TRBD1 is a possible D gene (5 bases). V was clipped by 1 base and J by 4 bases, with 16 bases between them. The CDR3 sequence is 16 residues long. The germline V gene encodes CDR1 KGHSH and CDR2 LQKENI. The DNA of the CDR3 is TGTGCCAGCTCACCACGAGACAGTGGAGAGAGCACTGAAGCTTTCTTT. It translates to CASSPRDSGESTEAFF.

CDR3 DNA sequence: TGTGCCAGCAGCCAAGATGGGGCAGGGGTCGGCTACACCTTC. Translated: CASSQDGAGVGYTF. The chain has TRBV14 and TRBJ1-2, with D possibly TRBD1 on 6 matching bases. CDR1 and CDR2 (germline): SGHDN, FVKESK. V lost 0 bases and J 8 bases, leaving 13 bases between the germline ends. The CDR3 loop spans 14 amino acids. The full variable domain, in which reference TRBV14 and TRBJ1-2 provide the parts outside the CDR3, is EAGVTQFPSHSVIEKGQTVTLRCDPISGHDNLYWYRRVMGKEIKFLLHFVKESKQDESGMPNNRFLAERTGGTYSTLKVQPAELEDSGVYFCASSQDGAGVGYTFGSGTRLTVV.

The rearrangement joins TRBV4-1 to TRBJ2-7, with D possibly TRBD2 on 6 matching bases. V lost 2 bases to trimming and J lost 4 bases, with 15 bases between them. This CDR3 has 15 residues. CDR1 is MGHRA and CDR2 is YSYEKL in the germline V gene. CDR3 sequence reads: CASSQRLGGAYEQYF. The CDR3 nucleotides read TGCGCCAGCAGCCAACGTCTCGGGGGTGCGTACGAGCAGTACTTC.

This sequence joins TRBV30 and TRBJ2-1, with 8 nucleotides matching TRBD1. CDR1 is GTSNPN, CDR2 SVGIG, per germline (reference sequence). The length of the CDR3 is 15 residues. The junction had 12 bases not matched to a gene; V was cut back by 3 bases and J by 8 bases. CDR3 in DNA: TGTGCCTGGAGGGGGACAGGTCTCGTGTCGGATGAGCAGTTCTTC. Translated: CAWRGTGLVSDEQFF.

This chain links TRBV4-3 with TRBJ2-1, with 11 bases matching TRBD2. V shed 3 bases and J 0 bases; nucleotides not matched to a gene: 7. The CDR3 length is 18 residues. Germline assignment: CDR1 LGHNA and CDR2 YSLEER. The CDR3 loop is CASSQVLAGGSSYNEQFF. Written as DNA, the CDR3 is TGCGCCAGCAGCCAGGTCCTAGCGGGGGGAAGCTCCTACAATGAGCAGTTCTTC.

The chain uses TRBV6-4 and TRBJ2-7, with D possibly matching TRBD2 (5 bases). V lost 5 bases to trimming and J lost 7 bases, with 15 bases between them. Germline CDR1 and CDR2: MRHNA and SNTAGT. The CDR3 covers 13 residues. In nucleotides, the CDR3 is TGTGCCAGCAGTAAGCAGGCTTCGGGAGAGCAGTACTTC. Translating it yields CASSKQASGEQYF.

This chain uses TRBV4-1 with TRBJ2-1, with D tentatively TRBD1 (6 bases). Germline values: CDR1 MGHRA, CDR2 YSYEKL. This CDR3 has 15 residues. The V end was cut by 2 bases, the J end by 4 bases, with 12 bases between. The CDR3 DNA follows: TGCGCCAGCAGCCAAACCGGGACACCGTACAATGAGCAGTTCTTC. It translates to CASSQTGTPYNEQFF.

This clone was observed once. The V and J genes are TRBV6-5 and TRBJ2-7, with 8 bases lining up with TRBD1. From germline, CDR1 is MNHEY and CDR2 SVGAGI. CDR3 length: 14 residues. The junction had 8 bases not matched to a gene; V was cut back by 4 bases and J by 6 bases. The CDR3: CASSFRTGKGEQYF. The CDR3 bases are TGTGCCAGCAGTTTTCGGACAGGGAAGGGCGAGCAGTACTTC.

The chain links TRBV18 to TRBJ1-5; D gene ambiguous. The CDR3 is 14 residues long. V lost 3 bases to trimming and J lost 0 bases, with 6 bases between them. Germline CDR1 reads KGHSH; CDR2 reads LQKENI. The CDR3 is CASSPAYSNQPQHF. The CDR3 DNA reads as TGTGCCAGCTCACCGGCTTATAGCAATCAGCCCCAGCATTTT. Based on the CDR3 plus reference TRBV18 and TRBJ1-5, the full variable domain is NAGVMQNPRHLVRRRGQEARLRCSPMKGHSHVYWYRQLPEEGLKFMVYLQKENIIDESGMPKERFSAEFPKEGPSILRIQQVVRGDSAAYFCASSPAYSNQPQHFGDGTRLSIL.

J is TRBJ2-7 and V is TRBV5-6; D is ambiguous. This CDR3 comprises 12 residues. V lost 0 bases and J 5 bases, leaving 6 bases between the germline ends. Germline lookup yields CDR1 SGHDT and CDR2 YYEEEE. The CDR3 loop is CASSLGSHEQYF. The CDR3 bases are TGTGCCAGCAGCTTGGGTTCTCACGAGCAGTACTTC.

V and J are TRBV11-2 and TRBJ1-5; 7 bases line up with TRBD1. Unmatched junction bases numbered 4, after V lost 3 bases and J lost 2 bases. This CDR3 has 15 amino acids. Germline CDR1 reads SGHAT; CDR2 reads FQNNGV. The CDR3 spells CASSLNRGGNQPQHF. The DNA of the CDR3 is TGTGCCAGCAGCTTGAACAGGGGAGGCAATCAGCCCCAGCATTTT. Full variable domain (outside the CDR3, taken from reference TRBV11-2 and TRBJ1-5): EAGVAQSPRYKIIEKRQSVAFWCNPISGHATLYWYQQILGQGPKLLIQFQNNGVVDDSQLPKDRFSAERLKGVDSTLKIQPAKLEDSAVYLCASSLNRGGNQPQHFGDGTRLSIL.

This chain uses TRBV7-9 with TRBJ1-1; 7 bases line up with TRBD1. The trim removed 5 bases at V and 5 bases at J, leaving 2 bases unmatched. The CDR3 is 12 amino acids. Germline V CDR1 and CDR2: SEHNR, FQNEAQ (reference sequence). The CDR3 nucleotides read TGTGCCAGCAGCGGGACAGAAACTGAAGCTTTCTTT. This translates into CASSGTETEAFF.

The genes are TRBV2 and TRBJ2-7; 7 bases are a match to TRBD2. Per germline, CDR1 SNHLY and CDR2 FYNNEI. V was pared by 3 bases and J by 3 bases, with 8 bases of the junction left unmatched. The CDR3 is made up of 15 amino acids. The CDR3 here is CASSEQGLPLYEQYF. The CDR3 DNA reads TGTGCCAGCAGTGAGCAGGGACTACCCCTCTACGAGCAGTACTTC.

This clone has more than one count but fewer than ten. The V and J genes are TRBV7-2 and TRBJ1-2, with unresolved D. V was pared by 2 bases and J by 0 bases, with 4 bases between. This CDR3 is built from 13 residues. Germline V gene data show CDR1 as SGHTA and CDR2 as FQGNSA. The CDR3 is CASSLTTNYGYTF. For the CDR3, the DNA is TGTGCCAGCAGCTTAACAACTAACTATGGCTACACCTTC.

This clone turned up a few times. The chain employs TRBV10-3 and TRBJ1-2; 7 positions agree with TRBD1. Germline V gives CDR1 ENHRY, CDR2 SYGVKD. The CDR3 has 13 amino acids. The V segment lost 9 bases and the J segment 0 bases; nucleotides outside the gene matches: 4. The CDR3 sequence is CAILDRANYGYTF. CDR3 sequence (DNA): TGTGCCATACTCGACAGGGCTAACTATGGCTACACCTTC.

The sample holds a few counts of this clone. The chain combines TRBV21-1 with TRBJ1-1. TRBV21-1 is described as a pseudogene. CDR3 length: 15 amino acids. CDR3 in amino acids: CASSSLSGRGTEAFF. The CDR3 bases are TGTGCCAGCAGCTCTCTCTCTGGACGGGGCACTGAAGCTTTCTTT.